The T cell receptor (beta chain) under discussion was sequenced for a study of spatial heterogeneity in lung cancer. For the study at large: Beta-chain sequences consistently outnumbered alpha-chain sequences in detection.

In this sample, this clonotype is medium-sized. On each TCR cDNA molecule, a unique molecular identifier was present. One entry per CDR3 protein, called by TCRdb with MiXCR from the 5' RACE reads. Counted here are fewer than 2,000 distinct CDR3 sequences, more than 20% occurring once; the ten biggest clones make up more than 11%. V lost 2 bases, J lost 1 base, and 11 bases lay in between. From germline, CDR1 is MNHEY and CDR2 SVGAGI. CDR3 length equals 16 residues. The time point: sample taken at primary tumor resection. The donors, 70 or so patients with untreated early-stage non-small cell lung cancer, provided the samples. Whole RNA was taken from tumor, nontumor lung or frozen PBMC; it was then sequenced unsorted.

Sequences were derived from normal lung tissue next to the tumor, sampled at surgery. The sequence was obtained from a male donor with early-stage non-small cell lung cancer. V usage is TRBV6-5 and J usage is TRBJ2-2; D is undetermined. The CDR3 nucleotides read TGTGCCAGCAGTTACCAGCCGGCAGAGAACACCGGGGAGCTGTTTTTT. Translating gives CASSYQPAENTGELFF.